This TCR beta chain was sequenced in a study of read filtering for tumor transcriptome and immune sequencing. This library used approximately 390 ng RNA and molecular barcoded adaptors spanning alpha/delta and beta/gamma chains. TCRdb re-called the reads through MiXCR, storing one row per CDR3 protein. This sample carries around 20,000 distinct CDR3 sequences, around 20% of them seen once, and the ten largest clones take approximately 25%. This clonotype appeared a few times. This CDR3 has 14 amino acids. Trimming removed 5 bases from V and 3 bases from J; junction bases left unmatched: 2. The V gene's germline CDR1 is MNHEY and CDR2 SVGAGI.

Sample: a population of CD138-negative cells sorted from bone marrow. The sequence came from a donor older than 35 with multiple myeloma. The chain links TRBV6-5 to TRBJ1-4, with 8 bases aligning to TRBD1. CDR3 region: CASSAGQANEKLFF. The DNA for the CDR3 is TGTGCCAGCAGTGCGGGACAGGCTAATGAAAAACTGTTTTTT.